This passage covers 10 T cell receptor beta chains from one sample sequenced in a study of B cell selection in AIRE deficiency. Some clones are missing from TCRdb's copy, which holds only in-frame ones; the method was immunoSEQ multiplex PCR. The profile shows 20,000 to 25,000 clones, about 96% of them singletons. Conventional CD4 T cells were sorted as CD4+CD127+ cells. Sequencing was performed on conventional CD4+ T cells sorted from PBMCs. Source of these receptors: a human donor with AIRE deficiency.

The chain's CDR3 is CASSSLGRESVEQYF. DNA for the CDR3: TGTGCCAGCAGTTCCTTGGGGCGGGAGTCGGTCGAGCAGTACTTC. The V gene is TRBV28, the J gene TRBJ2-7, with 7 positions matching TRBD2. Germline assignment: CDR1 MDHEN and CDR2 SYDVKM. There are 15 residues in the CDR3. The V and J ends lost 4 bases and 6 bases, in that order; junction bases with no gene match: 12.

This clone has a single count. The V and J genes are TRBV7-8 and TRBJ2-2, with D possibly being TRBD2 (5 bases). The CDR3 is 15 amino acids. Deletions cut 0 bases from V and 4 bases from J, with 9 bases between. From germline, CDR1 is SGHVS and CDR2 FQNEAQ. This CDR3 reads CASSLAGEGTGELFF. Here the CDR3 DNA reads TGTGCCAGCAGCTTAGCGGGAGAGGGCACCGGGGAGCTGTTTTTT. The full variable domain, with the rest looked up from reference TRBV7-8 and TRBJ2-2, is GAGVSQSPRYKVAKRGQDVALRCDPISGHVSLFWYQQALGQGPEFLTYFQNEAQLDKSGLPSDRFFAERPEGSVSTLKIQRTQQEDSAVYLCASSLAGEGTGELFFGEGSRLTVL.

The genes are TRBV2 and TRBJ2-2; 8 bases are a match to TRBD1. This CDR3 spans 16 amino acids. The J segment lost 4 bases and the V segment lost 5 bases, leaving 9 bases of the junction unmatched. The germline V gene encodes CDR1 SNHLY and CDR2 FYNNEI. This CDR3 reads CASSTQGALFTGELFF. CDR3 DNA: TGTGCCAGCAGTACCCAGGGGGCCTTATTCACCGGGGAGCTGTTTTTT.

Only one count was recorded for this clone. The chain combines TRBV4-3 with TRBJ1-4, with TRBD1 identical over 10 bases. This CDR3 is 17 amino acids long. Per the germline V gene, CDR1 is LGHNA and CDR2 is YSLEER. Trimming at V came to 3 bases and at J to 3 bases, leaving 7 bases not matched to a gene. For the CDR3, the DNA is TGCGCCAGCAGCCAGGACAGGGGGTTAAGGGCTAATGAAAAACTGTTTTTT. Amino acid sequence: CASSQDRGLRANEKLFF.

V gene TRBV15 combines with J gene TRBJ2-7, with 8 bases that match TRBD2. This CDR3 has 14 amino acids. Germline CDR1 and CDR2: LNHNV and YYDKDF (reference sequence). V was pared by 1 base and J by 2 bases, with 1 base of the junction left unmatched. The CDR3 DNA is TGTGCCACCAGCAGAGTCGGGGGGGCCTACGAGCAGTACTTC. Translation: CATSRVGGAYEQYF. Together with reference TRBV15 and TRBJ2-7, the CDR3 gives the full variable domain: DAMVIQNPRYQVTQFGKPVTLSCSQTLNHNVMYWYQQKSSQAPKLLFHYYDKDFNNEADTPDNFQSRRPNTSFCFLDIRSPGLGDTAMYLCATSRVGGAYEQYFGPGTRLTVT.

This chain uses TRBV2 with TRBJ2-1; TRBD2 aligns across 9 bases. Germline V gene lookup returns CDR1 SNHLY and CDR2 FYNNEI. V lost 6 bases and J lost 7; bases outside the gene matches: 10. The length of the CDR3 is 15 residues. This CDR3 reads CASRARLAGMNEQFF. CDR3 DNA sequence: TGTGCCAGCAGGGCTCGTCTAGCGGGAATGAATGAGCAGTTCTTC.

The rearrangement uses TRBV18 and TRBJ2-1, with TRBD2 matching 7 bases. Germline V gene data show CDR1 as KGHSH and CDR2 as LQKENI. Trimming took 3 bases from V and 0 from J; bases not matched to a gene: 2. The CDR3 loop spans 15 amino acids. The CDR3 DNA reads TGTGCCAGCTCACCGCGGGGGAGCTCCTACAATGAGCAGTTCTTC. This codes for CASSPRGSSYNEQFF.

This chain joins TRBV7-9 and TRBJ2-1; unclear D gene. This CDR3 contains 13 residues. Trimming removed 5 bases at V and 6 bases at J, with 11 bases between. Germline lookup yields CDR1 SEHNR and CDR2 FQNEAQ (reference sequence). The CDR3 bases are TGTGCCAGCAGCGAAAGGTGGGTCAATGAGCAGTTCTTC. Encoded protein: CASSERWVNEQFF.

The chain carries TRBV7-9 and TRBJ2-7; 9 bases line up with TRBD2. The CDR3 loop spans 18 amino acids. The ends lost 7 bases at V and 2 bases at J; junction bases unmatched: 18. Germline V gives CDR1 SEHNR, CDR2 FQNEAQ (reference sequence). The CDR3, as DNA: TGTGCCAGCAATGGGTTGACTAGCGGAGAGAGTTTAGCCTACGAGCAGTACTTC. Its protein product is CASNGLTSGESLAYEQYF.

The chain has TRBV28 and TRBJ2-7; 7 bases are shared with TRBD1. Germline CDR1 MDHEN, CDR2 SYDVKM. J lost 2 bases, V lost 5 bases, and 6 bases had no gene match. This CDR3 has 14 residues. The CDR3 DNA reads as TGTGCCAGCAGTAGGGGACAGCCACCCTACGAGCAGTACTTC. This encodes CASSRGQPPYEQYF.